A selection of T cell receptor beta chains follows, all from one sample in a study of T cell responses to AZD1222 COVID-19 vaccine. Only in-frame clones appear in the TCRdb table, and some are missing; sequencing was by immunoSEQ multiplex PCR. The sample consists of under 150,000 clones, nearly 95% of them appearing once. The source material was peripheral blood, sampled on day 0 of AZD1222 vaccination. The receptors were gathered from an adult in good health. The CDR3 runs from the conserved cysteine through the conserved F or W. A D gene is named only where the DNA matches it firmly. A clone size is listed for some rows: how often the clone was seen (once, few, many), or a class if it is expanded.

DNA	CDR3	V	J	D	size
TGTGCCAGCTCACCCCAGGGGGAGGTGAACTATGGCTACACCTTC	CASSPQGEVNYGYTF	TRBV18	TRBJ1-2	TRBD1	NA
TGTGCCAGCAGCCCGCATGGGCGGGGGGATCACAATGAGCAGTTCTTC	CASSPHGRGDHNEQFF	TRBV7-8	TRBJ2-1	TRBD2	NA
TGTGCCAGCAGCCCATTGGGAGAGACCCAGTACTTC	CASSPLGETQYF	TRBV9	TRBJ2-5	NA	NA
TGCGCCAGCAGCAGCCATCTTAGTAACACTGAAGCTTTCTTT	CASSSHLSNTEAFF	TRBV4-1	TRBJ1-1	NA	NA
TGCGCCAGCAGCCACAAGACAGGGATGAACACTGAAGCTTTCTTT	CASSHKTGMNTEAFF	TRBV4-1	TRBJ1-1	TRBD1	NA
TGTGCCAGCTCACCCGGGACTGGCAATCAGCCCCAGCATTTT	CASSPGTGNQPQHF	TRBV18	TRBJ1-5	NA	NA
TGTGCCAGCAGCGCTATAGCGGGGGGGCCTGATGAGCAGTTCTTC	CASSAIAGGPDEQFF	TRBV9	TRBJ2-1	TRBD2	NA
TGTGCCAGTAGTATATACGGGCGCGCCTACGAGCAGTACTTC	CASSIYGRAYEQYF	TRBV19	TRBJ2-7	NA	NA
TGCGCCAGCAGGCAAGGGTGGAGCACTGAAGCTTTCTTT	CASRQGWSTEAFF	TRBV10-2	TRBJ1-1	NA	NA
TGTGCCAGCAGCCAAGATCCGGGACAGGAAATCCCACTACCCTTCAACTATGGCTACACCTTC	CASSQDPGQEIPLPFNYGYTF	TRBV4-2	TRBJ1-2	TRBD1	NA
TGTGCCATCGGCCAACCGACAGGAAAGATAACTGAAGCTTTCTTT	CAIGQPTGKITEAFF	TRBV10-3	TRBJ1-1	NA	once
TGTGCCACCAGCAGAGGACAGGGAGGCACTGAAGCTTTCTTT	CATSRGQGGTEAFF	TRBV15	TRBJ1-1	TRBD1	NA
TGCGCCAGCAGCCAAGATCGACAGGCCTATAGGACCCAGTACTTC	CASSQDRQAYRTQYF	TRBV4-1	TRBJ2-5	NA	NA
TGTGCCAGCAGCCAAGGAGGGGGCTTGGGCAATGAGCAGTTCTTC	CASSQGGGLGNEQFF	TRBV3-1/TRBV3-2	TRBJ2-1	TRBD1	NA
TGTGCCAGCAGCCGTGGACAGGGGGGAAGCGAGCAGTACTTC	CASSRGQGGSEQYF	TRBV5-6	TRBJ2-7	TRBD1	NA
TGTGCCAGCAATACCGGGACAGGGGACACCCTCCACTTT	CASNTGTGDTLHF	TRBV12-3/TRBV12-4	TRBJ1-6	TRBD1	NA
TGCGCCAGCAGCCAAGTCCCACCGGGGGAGGGCGGAGATACGCAGTATTTT	CASSQVPPGEGGDTQYF	TRBV4-1	TRBJ2-3	TRBD2	NA
TGTGCCAGCAGCTTAAACGGCTATGGCTACACCTTC	CASSLNGYGYTF	TRBV11-2	TRBJ1-2	NA	NA
TGTGCCAGCAGCTTAGTCGCACCTTACTCCACAGATACGCAGTATTTT	CASSLVAPYSTDTQYF	TRBV7-4	TRBJ2-3	NA	NA
TGTGCCACCAGCAGAGAGGGAGGATTTCTCTCTGGAAACACCATATATTTT	CATSREGGFLSGNTIYF	TRBV15	TRBJ1-3	NA	NA
TGTGCCAGCAGCGCTAGCCCCGACAGGGCCTTGTTT	CASSASPDRALF	TRBV9	TRBJ1-5	TRBD1	NA
TGCGCCAGCAGCCAAAGGTCAGGGGAGGCCTATGGCTACACCTTC	CASSQRSGEAYGYTF	TRBV4-1	TRBJ1-2	NA	once
TGTGCCAGCAGCCTTTTCGGGTATGGCTACACCTTC	CASSLFGYGYTF	TRBV5-8	TRBJ1-2	NA	NA
TGCGCCAGCAGCTTGATGGGGGAAGCTGGAAACACCATATATTTT	CASSLMGEAGNTIYF	TRBV5-1	TRBJ1-3	NA	NA
TGTGCCAGTAGTATAAACAGGGGGTATGGCAATCAGCCCCAGCATTTT	CASSINRGYGNQPQHF	TRBV19	TRBJ1-5	TRBD1	NA
TGTGCCAGTAGTACACCGGGACAGGGCACCGATCAGCCCCAGCATTTT	CASSTPGQGTDQPQHF	TRBV19	TRBJ1-5	TRBD1	NA
TGTGCCAGCAGCTTAGAGGGGCAGGGTTTCGGTGAGCAGTTCTTC	CASSLEGQGFGEQFF	TRBV7-9	TRBJ2-1	NA	NA
TGTGCCAGCAGCTCCCACGGACTATCCCTTCGAGAGCAGTACTTC	CASSSHGLSLREQYF	TRBV6-5	TRBJ2-7	NA	NA
TGTGCCAGCAGCCAAGAACGGGTCCACACAGATACGCAGTATTTT	CASSQERVHTDTQYF	TRBV3-1/TRBV3-2	TRBJ2-3	NA	NA
TGTGCCAGCAGGGTGAACACTGAAGCTTTCTTT	CASRVNTEAFF	TRBV6-5	TRBJ1-1	NA	NA
TGTGCCAGCAGCTTAGCCAGGGGACCTCCGCATTTT	CASSLARGPPHF	TRBV7-2	TRBJ1-5	NA	NA
TGTGCCACCAGCAGGGTGACAGGTTCGAATGAAAAACTGTTTTTT	CATSRVTGSNEKLFF	TRBV15	TRBJ1-4	NA	NA
TGTGCCAGCCGCAACATTAATGTTTACGAGCAGTACTTC	CASRNINVYEQYF	TRBV2	TRBJ2-7	NA	NA
TGTGCCAGCAGTGGACTGGACAGCGACTATATTAACACTGAAGCTTTCTTT	CASSGLDSDYINTEAFF	TRBV6-1	TRBJ1-1	NA	few
TGTGCCAGTAGTATTGGACAGGGGGCATATACTGAAGCTTTCTTT	CASSIGQGAYTEAFF	TRBV19	TRBJ1-1	TRBD1	NA
TGTGCCAGCAGCGCCGACGGAATGAACACTGAAGCTTTCTTT	CASSADGMNTEAFF	TRBV9	TRBJ1-1	NA	NA
TGTGCCAGCAGTTTAGGGGTCCTCTCACCCCTCCACTTT	CASSLGVLSPLHF	TRBV12-3/TRBV12-4	TRBJ1-6	NA	once
TGTGCCATCAGTGACGGACAGGGAGGGCGAACTAATGAAAAACTGTTTTTT	CAISDGQGGRTNEKLFF	TRBV10-3	TRBJ1-4	TRBD1	NA
TGCGCCAGCAGATATCGCCCGAACACTGAAGCTTTCTTT	CASRYRPNTEAFF	TRBV4-1	TRBJ1-1	NA	few
TGTGCCAGCAGCTTTCTACATGACTATGGCTACACCTTC	CASSFLHDYGYTF	TRBV3-1/TRBV3-2	TRBJ1-2	NA	NA
TGCGCCAGCAGCTCACCAACAGGGGTGAGGACTGAAGCTTTCTTT	CASSSPTGVRTEAFF	TRBV5-1	TRBJ1-1	TRBD1	NA
TGTGCCACATCCCGTGGGGGTTCTGAAAAACTGTTTTTT	CATSRGGSEKLFF	TRBV14	TRBJ1-4	NA	NA
TGTGCCAGCAGCAAAGGAGGGGGCACTGAAGCTTTCTTT	CASSKGGGTEAFF	TRBV9	TRBJ1-1	NA	once
TGTGCCAGCAGTGGGTTTCAGGGGGCGCGAACAGATACGCAGTATTTT	CASSGFQGARTDTQYF	TRBV9	TRBJ2-3	TRBD1	NA
TGTGCCAGCTCACCCGGACAGGGAAGAGCTTTCTTT	CASSPGQGRAFF	TRBV18	TRBJ1-1	TRBD1	NA
TGTGCCAGCAGCCCCCCCCAGGGCGAAGCTTTCTTT	CASSPPQGEAFF	TRBV12-3/TRBV12-4	TRBJ1-1	NA	NA
TGTGCCAGTAGTATAGTTGCCCTAAACACTGAAGCTTTCTTT	CASSIVALNTEAFF	TRBV19	TRBJ1-1	NA	NA
TGTGCCAGCAGTCGACAGTCCTATAGCAATCAGCCCCAGCATTTT	CASSRQSYSNQPQHF	TRBV6-5	TRBJ1-5	NA	once
TGTGCTAGTGGTTTAGCTGCCAGCGGGCGCTTCCATGGCTACACCTTC	CASGLAASGRFHGYTF	TRBV12-5	TRBJ1-2	NA	NA
TGCAGCGTTGTTGGGACACTGGGTGGAAACACCATATATTTT	CSVVGTLGGNTIYF	TRBV29-1	TRBJ1-3	NA	NA
TGTGCCAGCAGCTTGGGGCTAGCGGGCTACAATGAGCAGTTCTTC	CASSLGLAGYNEQFF	TRBV5-5	TRBJ2-1	TRBD2	NA
TGTGCCAGCAGCTTGTTCGCGGATCAGCCCCAGCATTTT	CASSLFADQPQHF	TRBV7-9	TRBJ1-5	NA	NA
TGTGCCAGCAGGGGGGCAGGTTACAATGAGCAGTTCTTC	CASRGAGYNEQFF	TRBV12-3/TRBV12-4	TRBJ2-1	NA	NA
TGTGCCAGCAGCGGGGGACATGAGACTTCCTACGAGCAGTACTTC	CASSGGHETSYEQYF	TRBV9	TRBJ2-7	NA	NA
TGTGCCATCGGCGGGGGTGGAGATACGCAGTATTTT	CAIGGGGDTQYF	TRBV10-3	TRBJ2-3	TRBD2	NA
TGTGCCAGCTCACCACGGGACAGGTCCATGAACACTGAAGCTTTCTTT	CASSPRDRSMNTEAFF	TRBV18	TRBJ1-1	TRBD1	NA
TGTGCCAGCAGTTACTCCTGGTTCGGGACAGGTCTCCAGCCCCAGCATTTT	CASSYSWFGTGLQPQHF	TRBV6-2/TRBV6-3	TRBJ1-5	TRBD1	NA